This TCR beta chain was obtained from a study of metastatic and nonmetastatic thyroid tumors. General observations from the study: Across blood and tumor, TCR beta diversity in malignant thyroid tumors was reportedly significantly higher than in benign nodules.

As originally analysed: CDR3 was compared across clinicopathological groups, and the resulting differences were used to build a distant-metastasis classifier for papillary thyroid cancer. TCRdb reassembled clones from the PCR reads with MiXCR. The V and J calls come from TCRdb's annotation, not from the publication. The sample lists about 11,000 clones, less than 50% occurring once. Comments on this clone: As yet, its antigen is unknown.

All patients were treatment-naive before thyroid surgery. Trimming cost V 6 bases and J 4 bases; bases outside gene matches: 11. The CDR3 is 14 residues long. Germline CDR1 DFQATT, CDR2 SNEGSKA (reference sequence). The TCR comes from a female donor with papillary thyroid cancer or a benign thyroid nodule (not recorded which). Some clones in this sample may be carry-over from other donors' samples. The sequencing sample was made of tumor tissue. The rearrangement links TRBV20-1 to TRBJ1-2, with 7 positions matching TRBD1. The CDR3: CSADRDGGGYGYTF. The CDR3 coding sequence is TGCAGTGCCGACAGGGACGGGGGCGGCTATGGCTACACCTTC.